This TCR beta chain was identified during a study of blood T cell repertoires in COVID-19. Overall study: T cells, B-cell-depleted T cells, or PBMCs provided the cDNA or gDNA that served as material.

Germline V gene sequence: CDR1 SGHDT, CDR2 YYEEEE. Trimming cost V 4 bases and J 3 bases; bases outside gene matches: 11. This CDR3 comprises 16 residues. Original methodology: Counts of nucleated cells, estimated from reference gene primer amplification, were obtained. The assay was immunoSEQ multiplex PCR, and TCRdb's table has in-frame clones only and misses some. D and trimming come from the DNA, and the V and J calls and clone size come from that table. Counted here are 170,000 or so clones, over 75% occurring once; the ten biggest clones make up more than 6.5%. Donors were grouped by their self-reported clinical history.

This sequence joins TRBV5-6 and TRBJ2-3, with 7 bases lining up with TRBD1. Material: PBMCs or T cells enriched from blood (not recorded which). This sequence was found in a woman aged 45 to 65 who had recovered from COVID-19. The DNA of the CDR3 is TGTGCCAGCAGCACCACGACAGGGAAGAGGACAGATACGCAGTATTTT. This translates into CASSTTTGKRTDTQYF.